Below are 32 T cell receptor beta chains sequenced from a single sample in a study of blood T cell repertoires in COVID-19. Libraries were prepared by immunoSEQ multiplex PCR; TCRdb keeps only in-frame clonotypes and omits some of them. Among tens of thousands of clones listed, approximately 80% were seen once. The source material was peripheral blood. Every receptor here comes from a man in his 70s with active or convalescent COVID-19.

The V gene is TRBV6-5, the J gene TRBJ1-2; 10 bases line up with TRBD1. Germline trimming cut 5 bases from V and 6 bases from J; bases unmatched to any gene: 6. Germline V gene data show CDR1 as MNHEY and CDR2 as SVGAGI. CDR3 length: 14 residues. This chain's CDR3 is CASSNRDRGNGYTF. In nucleotides, the CDR3 is TGTGCCAGCAGTAACCGGGACAGGGGAAATGGCTACACCTTC.

The V gene is TRBV2, the J gene TRBJ2-5; D remains ambiguous. The CDR3 contains 11 residues. Germline V CDR1 and CDR2: SNHLY, FYNNEI. Trimming cost V 5 bases and J 2 bases, with 3 bases left between them. The CDR3 sequence: CASSPQETQYF. The CDR3 DNA reads TGTGCCAGCAGTCCACAAGAGACCCAGTACTTC.

This clone occurred a few times. The rearrangement uses TRBV29-1 and TRBJ1-1; the D gene is possibly TRBD1 (5 bases). V was pared by 3 bases and J by 4 bases, with 15 bases between. CDR1 is SQVTM and CDR2 is ANQGSEA in the germline V gene. CDR3 length: 14 residues. The CDR3 bases are TGCAGCGTTGAGTGGGGTCAGGGCGGCACTGAAGCTTTCTTT. This codes for CSVEWGQGGTEAFF.

Concerning this clone: This same CDR3 is encoded by further DNA sequences in the sample. V is TRBV19 and J is TRBJ1-4; TRBD1 aligns across 7 bases. The CDR3 runs 13 residues. In germline, CDR1 is LNHDA, CDR2 SQIVND (reference sequence). With 6 bases clipped from V and 6 bases from J, the junction kept 4 bases outside the gene matches. The CDR3 reads CASRDRVDEKLFF. CDR3 coding DNA: TGTGCCAGTAGAGACAGGGTCGATGAAAAACTGTTTTTT.

This clone was seen more than once but under ten times. The chain is built from TRBV9 and TRBJ1-1; D might be TRBD1 (6 bases). The V gene's germline CDR1 is SGDLS and CDR2 YYNGEE. V lost 2 bases and J lost 5, with 10 bases in between. This CDR3 is built from 13 residues. CDR3 sequence reads: CASSVGGQTEAFF. DNA of the CDR3: TGTGCCAGCAGCGTCGGGGGGCAAACTGAAGCTTTCTTT.

CDR3 in amino acids: CASSLDRGTNTGELFF. The CDR3 bases are TGTGCCAGCAGCTTAGATAGGGGGACAAACACCGGGGAGCTGTTTTTT. The chain joins TRBV11-3 to TRBJ2-2; tentatively, D is TRBD1 (6 bases). V dropped 0 bases and J dropped 2 bases, with 10 bases sitting between them. The germline V gene has CDR1 SGHNT and CDR2 YENEEA. The CDR3 runs 16 residues.

The genes are TRBV4-3 and TRBJ1-1, with unresolved D. Germline-derived CDR1 and CDR2 are LGHNA and YSLEER. This CDR3 contains 15 residues. Trimming removed 0 bases at V and 0 bases at J, with 8 bases between. The CDR3 DNA reads TGCGCCAGCAGCCAAGATGTCCCGTTGAACACTGAAGCTTTCTTT. Translating it yields CASSQDVPLNTEAFF.

This rearrangement joins TRBV7-8 to TRBJ2-2; tentative D call: TRBD1 (6 bases). V shed 5 bases and J shed 2 bases, with 15 bases lying between them. This CDR3 is 16 amino acids long. CDR1 and CDR2 from the germline V gene are SGHVS and FQNEAQ. The CDR3 loop reads CASSDRPLGNTGELFF. In DNA, the CDR3 is TGTGCCAGCAGCGACAGGCCCCTGGGAAACACCGGGGAGCTGTTTTTT.

V and J are TRBV6-5 and TRBJ1-5; weak D call: TRBD1 (5 bases). Germline V lookup: CDR1 MNHEY, CDR2 SVGAGI. V was shortened by 0 bases and J by 3 bases, with 9 bases between the two germline ends. The CDR3 totals 15 residues. The DNA of the CDR3 is TGTGCCAGCAGTTACTCGGCAGGGATCAATCAGCCCCAGCATTTT. Its protein is CASSYSAGINQPQHF.

The chain combines TRBV11-3 with TRBJ2-2, with 12 bases matching TRBD2. The trim removed 7 bases at V and 6 bases at J, leaving 9 bases unmatched. Germline lookup yields CDR1 SGHNT and CDR2 YENEEA. CDR3 length: 16 amino acids. The CDR3 reads CASNPTSGSGAGELFF. Written as DNA, the CDR3 is TGTGCCAGCAACCCGACTAGCGGGAGTGGGGCCGGGGAGCTGTTTTTT. Based on the CDR3 plus reference TRBV11-3 and TRBJ2-2, the full variable domain is EAGVVQSPRYKIIEKKQPVAFWCNPISGHNTLYWYLQNLGQGPELLIRYENEEAVDDSQLPKDRFSAERLKGVDSTLKIQPAELGDSAVYLCASNPTSGSGAGELFFGEGSRLTVL.

This clone was found once. This chain connects TRBV11-2 to TRBJ1-4, with a possible D match to TRBD1 (5 bases). This CDR3 spans 13 amino acids. V shed 1 base and J shed 5 bases, with 5 bases lying between them. Germline CDR1 and CDR2: SGHAT and FQNNGV. In nucleotides, the CDR3 is TGTGCCAGCAGCTTAGCAGGGAATGAAAAACTGTTTTTT. This sequence encodes CASSLAGNEKLFF.

The chain links TRBV5-1 to TRBJ2-3; TRBD2 matches at 7 bases. V trimming: 0 bases; J trimming: 0 bases; junction bases outside the gene matches: 1. The CDR3 is 15 amino acids. Germline CDR1 reads SGHRS; CDR2 reads YFSETQ. DNA for the CDR3: TGCGCCAGCAGCTTGGCCGGGGGGAGCACAGATACGCAGTATTTT. It yields the protein CASSLAGGSTDTQYF.

The rearrangement links TRBV6-6 to TRBJ2-5, with D perhaps matching TRBD1 (5 bases). The CDR3 contains 14 residues. Germline CDR1 is MNHNY and CDR2 is SVGAGI (reference sequence). The V end was cut by 4 bases, the J end by 5 bases, with 14 bases between. As DNA, the CDR3 is TGTGCCAGCAGTTTAACCCAGGGTCCGGAGACCCAGTACTTC. This sequence encodes CASSLTQGPETQYF.

V gene TRBV5-1 combines with J gene TRBJ2-3; D might be TRBD2 (5 bases). Trimming removed 4 bases at V and 2 bases at J, with 8 bases between. CDR1 is SGHRS and CDR2 is YFSETQ in the germline V gene. The CDR3 has 13 residues. CDR3 in amino acids: CASSEGYTDTQYF. The DNA of the CDR3 is TGCGCCAGCAGCGAGGGTTACACAGATACGCAGTATTTT. The full variable domain, rest sourced from reference TRBV5-1 and TRBJ2-3, is KAGVTQTPRYLIKTRGQQVTLSCSPISGHRSVSWYQQTPGQGLQFLFEYFSETQRNKGNFPGRFSGRQFSNSRSEMNVSTLELGDSALYLCASSEGYTDTQYFGPGTRLTVL.

J is TRBJ1-2 and V is TRBV29-1; TRBD1 might be the D (6 bases). The CDR3 covers 13 residues. Trimming removed 3 bases at V and 7 bases at J, with 15 bases between. Germline V gene lookup returns CDR1 SQVTM and CDR2 ANQGSEA. The DNA of the CDR3 is TGCAGCGTTGAGCCCAGGGGCGGGGGTGGCTACACCTTC. Residues: CSVEPRGGGGYTF.

This clone appeared a few times. The rearrangement uses TRBV7-9 and TRBJ1-2; D ambiguous. The CDR3 extends over 12 amino acids. Germline CDR1 is SEHNR and CDR2 is FQNEAQ (reference sequence). V dropped 1 base and J dropped 9 bases, with 9 bases sitting between them. The CDR3 sequence is CASSLDELSYTF. The CDR3, as DNA: TGTGCCAGCAGCTTAGATGAGCTTAGCTACACCTTC.

V and J are TRBV6-1 and TRBJ2-7; 11 nucleotides agree with TRBD2. The CDR3 is 16 residues long. CDR1 is MNHNS, CDR2 SASEGT, per germline. The junction had 12 bases not matched to a gene; V was cut back by 4 bases and J by 7 bases. CDR3 DNA: TGTGCCAGCAGTGCCCCCGCTAGCGGGGGGAGGTTTGAGCAGTACTTC. Translating it yields CASSAPASGGRFEQYF.

This chain uses TRBV5-6 with TRBJ1-2; TRBD1 might be the D (6 bases). The CDR3 spans 18 residues. Germline assignment: CDR1 SGHDT and CDR2 YYEEEE. V was pared by 2 bases and J by 4 bases, with 24 bases between. CDR3: CASSLFWGLQRGVYGYTF. The CDR3 nucleotides read TGTGCCAGCAGCTTATTTTGGGGGCTCCAAAGGGGAGTCTATGGCTACACCTTC. Drawing the rest from reference TRBV5-6 and TRBJ1-2, the complete variable domain is DAGVTQSPTHLIKTRGQQVTLRCSPKSGHDTVSWYQQALGQGPQFIFQYYEEEERQRGNFPDRFSGHQFPNYSSELNVNALLLGDSALYLCASSLFWGLQRGVYGYTFGSGTRLTVV.

J is TRBJ2-3 and V is TRBV9; 10 nucleotides align to TRBD2. The CDR3 sequence is 16 residues long. V shed 3 bases, J shed 0 bases, and the junction held 4 bases outside the gene matches. The germline CDR1 and CDR2 sequences are SGDLS and YYNGEE. CDR3 DNA sequence: TGTGCCAGCAGCGCCCTAGCGGGAGCAAGCACAGATACGCAGTATTTT. Translated, it gives CASSALAGASTDTQYF.

This clone was seen more than once but under ten times. V is TRBV9 and J is TRBJ2-1; D gene unclear. V lost 4 bases and J 6 bases, leaving 14 bases between the germline ends. In germline, CDR1 is SGDLS, CDR2 YYNGEE. The CDR3 extends over 14 amino acids. This CDR3 reads CASSLSNLRNEQFF. DNA for the CDR3: TGTGCCAGCAGCCTCTCCAATCTGCGCAATGAGCAGTTCTTC.

The chain combines TRBV19 with TRBJ2-7, with TRBD1 identical over 7 bases. The CDR3 runs to 15 residues. V shed 3 bases, J shed 5 bases, and the junction held 10 bases outside the gene matches. The germline CDR1 and CDR2 sequences are LNHDA and SQIVND (reference sequence). CDR3 sequence reads: CASSIGTAFGDEQYF. The CDR3 DNA follows: TGTGCCAGTAGTATCGGGACAGCCTTCGGGGACGAGCAGTACTTC.

This chain connects TRBV18 to TRBJ1-6, with 9 bases aligning to TRBD1. The junction had 6 bases not matched to a gene; V was cut back by 8 bases and J by 10 bases. CDR3 length: 13 residues. Germline-derived CDR1 and CDR2 are KGHSH and LQKENI. CDR3 residues: CASVRDRESPLHF. The CDR3 nucleotides are TGTGCCAGCGTCCGGGACAGGGAGTCACCCCTCCACTTT. Combining the CDR3 with reference TRBV18 and TRBJ1-6 gives the whole variable domain NAGVMQNPRHLVRRRGQEARLRCSPMKGHSHVYWYRQLPEEGLKFMVYLQKENIIDESGMPKERFSAEFPKEGPSILRIQQVVRGDSAAYFCASVRDRESPLHFGNGTRLTVT.

V is TRBV3-1 (or the pseudogene TRBV3-2) and J is TRBJ1-2, with 11 bases that match TRBD1. The germline gives CDR1 LGHDT, CDR2 YNNKEL (reference sequence). The J segment lost 5 bases and the V segment lost 4 bases, leaving 3 bases of the junction unmatched. The CDR3 consists of 14 residues. In DNA form, the CDR3 reads TGTGCCAGCAGCCGGACAGGGGGCTTGTATGGCTACACCTTC. Protein sequence: CASSRTGGLYGYTF.

The chain joins TRBV7-2 to TRBJ1-2, with D unclear. Trimming pared 0 bases from V and 6 bases from J, leaving 8 bases between. This CDR3 is 13 amino acids long. Looked up from germline, CDR1 is SGHTA and CDR2 is FQGNSA. As DNA, the CDR3 is TGTGCCAGCAGCTTAGCAACAGCCGATGGCTACACCTTC. Its protein product is CASSLATADGYTF.

The chain has TRBV29-1 and TRBJ1-5, with TRBD1 identical over 9 bases. The V gene end was trimmed by 6 bases and the J gene end by 2 bases; junction bases not matched to a gene: 5. The CDR3 runs to 14 residues. The germline V gene has CDR1 SQVTM and CDR2 ANQGSEA. CDR3 bases: TGCAGCGTGGGACAGGGAAGGGGCAATCAGCCCCAGCATTTT. This translates into CSVGQGRGNQPQHF.

This clone was counted a single time. The chain uses TRBV28 and TRBJ1-5, with D tentatively TRBD1 (6 bases). The CDR3 runs 16 residues. Per the germline V gene, CDR1 is MDHEN and CDR2 is SYDVKM. Trimming pared 2 bases from V and 2 bases from J, leaving 13 bases between. CDR3 amino acids: CASSLIQGRGNQPQHF. DNA of the CDR3: TGTGCCAGCAGTTTAATCCAGGGGCGCGGCAATCAGCCCCAGCATTTT.

The V call is TRBV19, the J call TRBJ1-1; perhaps TRBD1 as D (6 bases). Trimming took off 6 bases at V and 1 base at J, with 9 bases between the two ends. CDR1 is LNHDA, CDR2 SQIVND, per germline (reference sequence). The CDR3 sequence is 13 residues long. CDR3 protein: CASRLQGNTEAFF. The CDR3 DNA reads TGTGCCAGTAGGTTACAGGGGAACACTGAAGCTTTCTTT.

This clone came up once. This chain connects TRBV18 to TRBJ2-1; 7 bases line up with TRBD2. Germline V gene sequence: CDR1 KGHSH, CDR2 LQKENI. Germline trimming cut 5 bases from V and 7 bases from J; bases unmatched to any gene: 8. This CDR3 contains 14 residues. The CDR3 is CASSFGLAENEQFF. In DNA, the CDR3 is TGTGCCAGCTCATTTGGCCTAGCGGAAAATGAGCAGTTCTTC.

The V gene is TRBV11-2, the J gene TRBJ1-1; tentative D call: TRBD1 (5 bases). Germline assignment: CDR1 SGHAT and CDR2 FQNNGV. The CDR3 covers 14 residues. V was cut by 0 bases and J by 13 bases, with 18 bases left in between. In DNA, the CDR3 is TGTGCCAGCAGCTTAGATCCGGGACTCCCGCCGGGTTTCTTT. This translates into CASSLDPGLPPGFF.

The chain has TRBV24-1 and TRBJ2-1; possibly TRBD2 for D (7 bases). The germline V gene has CDR1 KGHDR and CDR2 SFDVKD. The CDR3 covers 15 residues. Trimming removed 8 bases at V and 2 bases at J, with 15 bases between. Here the CDR3 reads CATTSGEGAYNEQFF. The CDR3, as DNA: TGTGCCACCACTAGCGGAGAGGGGGCCTACAATGAGCAGTTCTTC.

This clone was observed a few times. This chain connects TRBV30 to TRBJ2-3; TRBD2 is a possible D gene (5 bases). Looked up from germline, CDR1 is GTSNPN and CDR2 is SVGIG (reference sequence). This CDR3 spans 14 amino acids. V lost 0 bases, J lost 4 bases, and 11 bases lay in between. The CDR3 loop is CAWSVLGAADTQYF. DNA of the CDR3: TGTGCCTGGAGTGTACTAGGTGCCGCAGATACGCAGTATTTT.

The J gene is TRBJ2-7, the V gene TRBV6-5; 8 bases agree with TRBD1. V was clipped by 2 bases and J by 2 bases; unmatched bases: 2. The CDR3 has 14 residues. Germline V gene lookup returns CDR1 MNHEY and CDR2 SVGAGI. CDR3: CASSYLQGAYEQYF. The CDR3 nucleotides read TGTGCCAGCAGTTACCTACAGGGGGCCTACGAGCAGTACTTC.